This record concerns one TCR beta chain sequence. The data were taken from a study of blood T cell repertoires in COVID-19. Measured with immunoSEQ multiplex PCR; TCRdb has only the in-frame clones, and not every one. The sample includes roughly 180,000 clones, 86% seen only once; the top ten take roughly 20%. Germline CDR1 and CDR2: LNHDA and SQIVND (reference sequence). Trimming shortened V by 1 base and J by 0 bases, and 10 bases separated the two germline ends. This CDR3 has 16 residues. This TCR was recovered from a man aged 65 to 85 with active or convalescent COVID-19. The chain recombines TRBV19 with TRBJ2-4, with D possibly being TRBD2 (5 bases). Sequencing was carried out using peripheral blood. CDR3 nucleotides: TGTGCCAGTAGTATAGGCCCCGGACTAGCCAAAAACATTCAGTACTTC. Amino acid sequence: CASSIGPGLAKNIQYF.